This passage covers 25 T cell receptor beta chains from one sample sequenced in a study of cytomegalovirus exposure and HLA in healthy donors. The PCR had 60 Vbeta and 13 Jbeta primers. Profiling relied on immunoSEQ multiplex PCR, and the TCRdb table lists in-frame clones only, not all of them. The sample has about 120,000 clones; 75% are singletons. Sequencing used PBMCs. The source is a woman between 40 and 55 years old in good health and CMV-seropositive.

The rearrangement uses TRBV10-3 and TRBJ1-2; the match to TRBD1 covers 10 bases. The germline gives CDR1 ENHRY, CDR2 SYGVKD. CDR3 length equals 15 residues. V lost 2 bases to trimming and J lost 3 bases; unmatched junction nucleotides: 3. CDR3 bases: TGTGCCATCAGTGAGGACAGGGGGCCCCACTATGGCTACACCTTC. Translated: CAISEDRGPHYGYTF.

The CDR3 here is CASSLNPGWDEAFF. In DNA, the CDR3 is TGTGCCAGCAGCTTAAATCCGGGATGGGATGAAGCTTTCTTT. The chain couples TRBV7-3 to TRBJ1-1, with unresolved D. V gave up 1 base and J gave up 7 bases, with 13 bases separating them. This CDR3 is 14 amino acids long. CDR1 and CDR2 (germline): SGHTA, FQGTGA.

This clone showed up just a few times. The CDR3, as DNA: TGTGCCAGCAGTTTGGGCTTTCAAATGAACACTGAAGCTTTCTTT. It is translated as CASSLGFQMNTEAFF. This chain connects TRBV27 to TRBJ1-1; no firm D call. Germline CDR1 reads MNHEY; CDR2 reads SMNVEV (reference sequence). V was pared by 3 bases and J by 0 bases, with 11 bases between. The CDR3 contains 15 residues.

V gene TRBV10-2 combines with J gene TRBJ1-6; the match to TRBD1 covers 9 bases. This CDR3 region has 14 residues. V shed 7 bases, J shed 10 bases, and the junction held 8 bases outside the gene matches. Germline CDR1 and CDR2: WSHSY and SAAADI. The DNA for the CDR3 is TGCGCCAGCACGAGGGACAGGGTCAGGTCACCCCTCCACTTT. Its protein product is CASTRDRVRSPLHF.

This chain uses TRBV29-1 with TRBJ1-2; D is undetermined. This CDR3 is built from 13 residues. V was cut by 5 bases and J by 0 bases, with 10 bases left in between. The V gene's germline CDR1 is SQVTM and CDR2 ANQGSEA. The CDR3 reads CSVLDPANYGYTF. CDR3 DNA sequence: TGCAGCGTTCTTGATCCGGCTAACTATGGCTACACCTTC. The whole variable domain, filled in from reference TRBV29-1 and TRBJ1-2, reads SAVISQKPSRDICQRGTSLTIQCQVDSQVTMMFWYRQQPGQSLTLIATANQGSEATYESGFVIDKFPISRPNLTFSTLTVSNMSPEDSSIYLCSVLDPANYGYTFGSGTRLTVV.

This clone appeared a single time. The J gene is TRBJ2-7, the V gene TRBV7-2, with a possible D match to TRBD2 (6 bases). Looked up from germline, CDR1 is SGHTA and CDR2 is FQGNSA. CDR3 length: 14 residues. The V end lost 0 bases, the J end lost 4 bases, and 10 bases lay between the germline ends. CDR3 DNA sequence: TGTGCCAGCAGCTTAGCTCCGGGAGTTTACGAGCAGTACTTC. The encoded protein is CASSLAPGVYEQYF.

This clone was detected once. The genes are TRBV5-1 and TRBJ2-6; D is possibly TRBD1 (6 bases). The ends were cut back, 2 bases at V and 2 bases at J, with 11 bases in the middle. Germline V gives CDR1 SGHRS, CDR2 YFSETQ. This CDR3 spans 16 amino acids. In DNA form, the CDR3 reads TGCGCCAGCAGCTTATACTCAGGGGCTGGGGCCAACGTCCTGACTTTC. Protein product: CASSLYSGAGANVLTF.

The rearrangement joins TRBV6-4 to TRBJ2-1; maybe TRBD1 (6 bases). The CDR3 contains 15 residues. V lost 3 bases to trimming and J lost 5 bases, with 14 bases between them. CDR1 is MRHNA, CDR2 SNTAGT, per germline. The CDR3 sequence: CASSEFWTENNEQFF. For the CDR3, the DNA is TGTGCCAGCAGTGAATTCTGGACAGAAAACAATGAGCAGTTCTTC.

The chain carries TRBV19 and TRBJ2-1, with 7 bases lining up with TRBD2. The germline V gene has CDR1 LNHDA and CDR2 SQIVND (reference sequence). After removal of 7 bases from V and 6 bases from J, the junction contained 6 bases not matched to a gene. The CDR3 extends over 13 amino acids. The DNA for the CDR3 is TGTGCCAGTACTGGCGGGAGCGGCAATGAGCAGTTCTTC. Encoded protein: CASTGGSGNEQFF. The complete variable domain, with remaining parts taken from reference TRBV19 and TRBJ2-1, reads DGGITQSPKYLFRKEGQNVTLSCEQNLNHDAMYWYRQDPGQGLRLIYYSQIVNDFQKGDIAEGYSVSREKKESFPLTVTSAQKNPTAFYLCASTGGSGNEQFFGPGTRLTVL.

The chain carries TRBV30 and TRBJ2-5; 8 bases line up with TRBD2. With V trimmed by 2 bases and J by 2 bases, 16 bases remained unmatched. Germline-derived CDR1 and CDR2 are GTSNPN and SVGIG (reference sequence). The CDR3 runs to 18 residues. The CDR3 bases are TGTGCCTGGAGTCGGGCCCTGCTCCAGCGGGGGATTCAAGAGACCCAGTACTTC. This codes for CAWSRALLQRGIQETQYF.

This clone was seen a single time. J is TRBJ1-1 and V is TRBV6-1; tentatively, D is TRBD1 (5 bases). Per germline, CDR1 MNHNS and CDR2 SASEGT. The CDR3 spans 15 residues. The V gene lost 7 bases and the J gene lost 5 bases, with 20 bases spanning the gap. CDR3 sequence reads: CASTGGGQGGTEAFF. Here the CDR3 DNA reads TGTGCCAGCACCGGGGGAGGTCAGGGAGGAACTGAAGCTTTCTTT.

The chain links TRBV5-1 to TRBJ1-2, with TRBD1 matching 7 bases. Germline CDR1 and CDR2: SGHRS and YFSETQ. The CDR3 is 14 amino acids. With V trimmed by 3 bases and J by 7 bases, 9 bases remained unmatched. DNA of the CDR3: TGCGCCAGCAGCTCTAATGCAGGGGGATTTGGCTACACCTTC. The encoded protein is CASSSNAGGFGYTF.

This clone appeared a few times. The chain uses TRBV5-5 and TRBJ2-7; 9 positions match TRBD1. The length of the CDR3 is 16 residues. With V trimmed by 3 bases and J by 5 bases, 12 bases remained unmatched. Germline V CDR1 and CDR2: SGHKS, YYEKEE (reference sequence). CDR3 nucleotide sequence: TGTGCCAGCAGCTGGAAAAGGGACAGGGCCATCCACGAGCAGTACTTC. Amino acids: CASSWKRDRAIHEQYF.

This rearrangement joins TRBV6-5 to TRBJ2-4; D gene uncertain. The CDR3 loop spans 15 amino acids. V was cut by 7 bases and J by 0 bases, with 13 bases left in between. The germline V gene encodes CDR1 MNHEY and CDR2 SVGAGI. CDR3 region: CASNPGGLAKNIQYF. In DNA form, the CDR3 reads TGTGCCAGCAACCCCGGCGGCCTAGCCAAAAACATTCAGTACTTC.

The rearrangement uses TRBV7-9 and TRBJ2-5; D ambiguous. Trimming shortened V by 2 bases and J by 14 bases, and 15 bases separated the two germline ends. CDR3 size: 12 residues. Germline V gene sequence: CDR1 SEHNR, CDR2 FQNEAQ (reference sequence). The DNA of the CDR3 is TGTGCCAGCAGCTTATCGCTAGGCGAGTCTTACTTC. Its translation: CASSLSLGESYF.

This clone was detected only once. This rearrangement joins TRBV7-6 to TRBJ2-3; no clear D gene. V was shortened by 4 bases and J by 2 bases, with 13 bases between the two germline ends. This CDR3 is built from 15 residues. Germline-derived CDR1 and CDR2 are SGHVS and FNYEAQ. Written as DNA, the CDR3 is TGTGCCAGCAGCTCCTCTACCCCAAACACAGATACGCAGTATTTT. Its translation is CASSSSTPNTDTQYF.

CDR3 nucleotides: TGCGCCAGCAGCCAAGGAGAGGAAGAGACCCAGTACTTC. This translates into CASSQGEEETQYF. The chain uses TRBV4-1 and TRBJ2-5; D remains ambiguous. V was pared by 1 base and J by 3 bases, with 6 bases between. Germline V gene sequence: CDR1 MGHRA, CDR2 YSYEKL. CDR3 length equals 13 residues.

The chain joins TRBV18 to TRBJ1-5; D unclear. The ends were cut back, 2 bases at V and 0 bases at J, with 11 bases in the middle. This CDR3 contains 16 residues. From germline, CDR1 is KGHSH and CDR2 LQKENI. CDR3 in amino acids: CASSPGQAGSNQPQHF. The CDR3 DNA is TGTGCCAGCTCACCAGGGCAGGCCGGTAGCAATCAGCCCCAGCATTTT.

The chain has TRBV13 and TRBJ1-1; the match to TRBD1 covers 7 bases. Germline-derived CDR1 and CDR2 are PRHDT and FYEKMQ (reference sequence). V dropped 5 bases and J dropped 1; count of bases not matched to a gene: 7. The CDR3 spans 15 residues. The CDR3 DNA reads TGTGCCAGCAGCCTAATAGACAGGGCGAACACTGAAGCTTTCTTT. Translating gives CASSLIDRANTEAFF. The variable domain in full, completed from reference TRBV13 and TRBJ1-1, reads AAGVIQSPRHLIKEKRETATLKCYPIPRHDTVYWYQQGPGQDPQFLISFYEKMQSDKGSIPDRFSAQQFSDYHSELNMSSLELGDSALYFCASSLIDRANTEAFFGQGTRLTVV.

This sequence joins TRBV5-6 and TRBJ2-1, with D possibly TRBD2 on 5 matching bases. Trimming took 5 bases from V and 7 from J, leaving 7 bases between them. There are 11 residues in the CDR3. The germline V gene has CDR1 SGHDT and CDR2 YYEEEE. CDR3 sequence: CASSRENEQFF. In nucleotides, the CDR3 is TGTGCCAGCAGTAGGGAGAATGAGCAGTTCTTC. Variable domain in full (rest from reference TRBV5-6 and TRBJ2-1): DAGVTQSPTHLIKTRGQQVTLRCSPKSGHDTVSWYQQALGQGPQFIFQYYEEEERQRGNFPDRFSGHQFPNYSSELNVNALLLGDSALYLCASSRENEQFFGPGTRLTVL.

The chain links TRBV29-1 to TRBJ2-3, with 7 bases matching TRBD1. Germline V lookup: CDR1 SQVTM, CDR2 ANQGSEA. The CDR3 covers 12 residues. CDR3 nucleotides: TGCACCGGGACAGCTGACACAGATACGCAGTATTTT. Its translation: CTGTADTDTQYF.

The chain combines TRBV7-6 with TRBJ2-1; tentatively, D is TRBD2 (7 bases). V lost 4 bases, J lost 9 bases, and 22 bases lay in between. CDR1 is SGHVS and CDR2 is FNYEAQ in the germline V gene. The CDR3 extends over 16 amino acids. CDR3 nucleotide sequence: TGTGCCAGCAGCTCTAGGGGGGGGGTGAACAGTGCTGAGCAGTTCTTC. Encoded protein: CASSSRGGVNSAEQFF.

This clone occurred once. The V gene is TRBV14, the J gene TRBJ1-2; 9 bases are a match to TRBD1. The CDR3 is 16 residues long. Germline trimming cut 0 bases from V and 4 bases from J; bases unmatched to any gene: 6. Germline V lookup: CDR1 SGHDN, CDR2 FVKESK. CDR3 nucleotide sequence: TGTGCCAGCAGCCAAGATCACAGGGGGCTAGTCTATGGCTACACCTTC. It encodes CASSQDHRGLVYGYTF.

This clone was counted a few times. The genes are TRBV6-5 and TRBJ2-2, with TRBD2 identical over 7 bases. The ends lost 7 bases at V and 3 bases at J; junction bases unmatched: 5. The CDR3 totals 14 residues. In germline, CDR1 is MNHEY, CDR2 SVGAGI. The CDR3 nucleotides read TGTGCCAGCAAGAGCGGGATCGACACCGGGGAGCTGTTTTTT. This translates into CASKSGIDTGELFF.

V gene TRBV12-5 combines with J gene TRBJ1-2; tentatively, D is TRBD1 (6 bases). Trimming removed 3 bases from V and 3 bases from J, with 8 bases in between. Germline lookup yields CDR1 LGHNT and CDR2 FRNRAP. The CDR3 length is 13 residues. The DNA for the CDR3 is TGTGCTAGTGGTTTCAACAGGGACTATGGCTACACCTTC. Its protein is CASGFNRDYGYTF.